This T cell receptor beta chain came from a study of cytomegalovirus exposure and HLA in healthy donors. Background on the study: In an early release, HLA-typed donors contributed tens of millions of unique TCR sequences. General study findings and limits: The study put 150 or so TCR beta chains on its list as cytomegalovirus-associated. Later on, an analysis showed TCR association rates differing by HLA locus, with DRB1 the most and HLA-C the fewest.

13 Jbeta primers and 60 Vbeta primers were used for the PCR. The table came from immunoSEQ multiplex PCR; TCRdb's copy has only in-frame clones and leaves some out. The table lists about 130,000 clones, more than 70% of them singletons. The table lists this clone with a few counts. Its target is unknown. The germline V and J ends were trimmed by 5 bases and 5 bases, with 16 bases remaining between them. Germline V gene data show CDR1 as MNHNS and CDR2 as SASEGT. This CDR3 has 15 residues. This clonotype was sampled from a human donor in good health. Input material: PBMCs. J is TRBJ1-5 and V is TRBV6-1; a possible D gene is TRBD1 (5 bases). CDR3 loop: CASSPTGGGDQPQHF. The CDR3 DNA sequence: TGTGCCAGCAGTCCTACCGGAGGAGGGGATCAGCCCCAGCATTTT.